The 29 T cell receptor beta chains reported below all come from one sample, sequenced in a study of human T cells and chemical hapten exposure (dated by TCRdb to 2020 to 2022). The library was built by means of RACE. The sequencing machine was a NextSeq 500. TCRdb reprocessing: public reads trimmed at Q25 with fastp, clones called with MiXCR, in-frame beta chains kept. Each CDR3 protein appears once, grouped with its most common genes and DNA. The sample yields 110,000 to 150,000 distinct CDR3 sequences; 12% were counted once. Of the sample, 1.3% to 1.5% falls within the top ten clones. This specimen's time point label, per the study, means: patch test 2, 6 weeks after DPC sensitization. The sample's treatment or condition, from its label and the paper: therapeutic diphenylcyclopropenone sensitization with weekly scalp DPC. The sample consisted of whole blood, taken in connection with sensitization to the hapten diphenylcyclopropenone (DPC). These receptors all come from a woman in her forties or fifties with alopecia areata. Some clones in this sample may be carry-over from other donors' samples.

The chain couples TRBV7-2 to TRBJ2-3; 10 bases agree with TRBD2. Germline V CDR1 and CDR2: SGHTA, FQGNSA. The CDR3 is 15 amino acids. V lost 3 bases to trimming and J lost 6 bases; unmatched junction nucleotides: 6. The CDR3 is CASSFSAGGGDTQYF. Written as DNA, the CDR3 is TGTGCCAGCAGCTTCTCAGCGGGAGGGGGGGATACGCAGTATTTT.

The chain's CDR3 is CSARTVSSGNTIYF. CDR3 in DNA: TGCAGTGCTCGGACGGTCAGCTCTGGAAACACCATATATTTT. V gene TRBV20-1 combines with J gene TRBJ1-3; no clear D gene. Germline CDR1 and CDR2: DFQATT and SNEGSKA (reference sequence). This CDR3 comprises 14 residues. Trimming took off 5 bases at V and 0 bases at J, with 11 bases between the two ends.

The rearrangement links TRBV20-1 to TRBJ2-3; 10 nucleotides agree with TRBD2. The V segment lost 6 bases and the J segment 6 bases; nucleotides outside the gene matches: 9. The CDR3 length is 14 residues. CDR1 DFQATT and CDR2 SNEGSKA come from the germline V gene (reference sequence). The CDR3 bases are TGCAGTGCGCCGAAGCGGGAGGGAAGTGATACGCAGTATTTT. It specifies CSAPKREGSDTQYF.

This clonotype has just a few counts. The chain uses TRBV7-2 and TRBJ1-1; no reliable D call. The CDR3 runs 13 residues. The germline V and J ends were trimmed by 7 bases and 1 base, with 10 bases remaining between them. The V gene's germline CDR1 is SGHTA and CDR2 FQGNSA. The CDR3 region has the DNA TGTGCCAGCACCTGGCGAAGGAACACTGAAGCTTTCTTT. Protein: CASTWRRNTEAFF. Filled out from reference TRBV7-2 and TRBJ1-1, the complete variable domain reads GAGVSQSPSNKVTEKGKDVELRCDPISGHTALYWYRQSLGQGLEFLIYFQGNSAPDKSGLPSDRFSAERTGGSVSTLTIQRTQQEDSAVYLCASTWRRNTEAFFGQGTRLTVV.

This clonotype has just a few counts. The chain couples TRBV7-2 to TRBJ2-1; perhaps TRBD2 as D (6 bases). This CDR3 is 15 amino acids long. The germline V and J ends were trimmed by 7 bases and 8 bases, with 21 bases remaining between them. Germline V CDR1 and CDR2: SGHTA, FQGNSA. The CDR3 DNA sequence: TGTGCCAGCATCCTGGCCGGAGGGAGTAAAGATGAGCAGTTCTTC. Amino acid sequence: CASILAGGSKDEQFF.

This clonotype was recorded at least ten times. The V and J genes are TRBV6-5 and TRBJ2-5; 9 bases map to TRBD2. This CDR3 comprises 15 residues. J was trimmed by 5 bases and V by 0 bases; bases with no gene match: 4. Per germline, CDR1 MNHEY and CDR2 SVGAGI. The CDR3 coding sequence is TGTGCCAGCAGTTACTCCACGGGACTAGCCGAGACCCAGTACTTC. This translates into CASSYSTGLAETQYF.

This rearrangement joins TRBV5-1 to TRBJ2-1; D may correspond to TRBD1 or TRBD2 (5 bases each). Trimming removed 4 bases from V and 0 bases from J, with 11 bases in between. The CDR3 extends over 15 amino acids. Germline CDR1 is SGHRS and CDR2 is YFSETQ. In DNA, the CDR3 is TGCGCCAGCAGCAGGGACCTGAGCTCCTACAATGAGCAGTTCTTC. It specifies CASSRDLSSYNEQFF.

As regards this clonotype: One base away lies a much larger clone, so this may be a sequencing read error. The rearrangement uses TRBV7-9 and TRBJ2-1; 10 nucleotides align to TRBD1. V trimming: 8 bases; J trimming: 7 bases; junction bases outside the gene matches: 11. CDR1 and CDR2 from the germline V gene are SEHNR and FQNEAQ (reference sequence). CDR3 size: 15 residues. The CDR3 coding sequence is TGTGCCAGCGGCGACGGACAGGGGGACTCGAATGAGCAGTTCTTC. It is translated as CASGDGQGDSNEQFF.

The rearrangement uses TRBV29-1 and TRBJ1-5, with 9 bases fitting TRBD1. Germline V gene lookup returns CDR1 SQVTM and CDR2 ANQGSEA. CDR3 length: 15 amino acids. Losses at the gene ends were 5 bases for V and 3 bases for J; bases not matched to a gene: 8. CDR3 loop: CSVRDREDPNQPQHF. In DNA, the CDR3 is TGCAGCGTTAGGGACAGGGAGGACCCCAATCAGCCCCAGCATTTT.

This clonotype turned up a few times. This chain joins TRBV2 and TRBJ2-5; D remains ambiguous. From germline, CDR1 is SNHLY and CDR2 FYNNEI. This CDR3 is built from 14 residues. V was clipped by 2 bases and J by 7 bases, with 14 bases between them. CDR3 DNA sequence: TGTGCCAGCAGTGAATTGGACGCCGCGCGGACCCAGTACTTC. This codes for CASSELDAARTQYF. The entire variable domain, with the rest obtained from reference TRBV2 and TRBJ2-5, is as follows: EPEVTQTPSHQVTQMGQEVILRCVPISNHLYFYWYRQILGQKVEFLVSFYNNEISEKSEIFDDQFSVERPDGSNFTLKIRSTKLEDSAMYFCASSELDAARTQYFGPGTRLLVL.

This clonotype was counted between two and nine times. The chain joins TRBV5-1 to TRBJ2-1, with D maybe TRBD2 (5 bases). Trimming took 2 bases from V and 2 from J, leaving 11 bases between them. CDR3 length: 15 amino acids. Germline assignment: CDR1 SGHRS and CDR2 YFSETQ. The CDR3: CASSFGGFAYNEQFF. The CDR3 region has the DNA TGCGCCAGCAGCTTTGGCGGGTTTGCCTACAATGAGCAGTTCTTC.

This clonotype was picked up a small number of times. The chain combines TRBV6-1 with TRBJ2-7; possible D gene TRBD1, 5 bases. The CDR3 consists of 12 residues. V lost 3 bases and J lost 6, with 9 bases in between. Germline V gene sequence: CDR1 MNHNS, CDR2 SASEGT. CDR3: CASSESGREQYF. CDR3 bases: TGTGCCAGCAGTGAGTCAGGGCGCGAGCAGTACTTC.

V gene TRBV6-2 or TRBV6-3 combines with J gene TRBJ2-7; 9 nucleotides align to TRBD2. The CDR3 contains 14 residues. The V gene's germline CDR1 is MNHEY and CDR2 SVGEGT. V was pared by 4 bases and J by 4 bases, with 5 bases of the junction left unmatched. CDR3 residues: CASSSSGRRYEQYF. CDR3 bases: TGTGCCAGCAGTTCCAGCGGGAGGAGGTACGAGCAGTACTTC.

Only a few counts were recorded for this clonotype. The chain combines TRBV10-3 with TRBJ2-3, with 8 bases fitting TRBD2. Germline CDR1 reads ENHRY; CDR2 reads SYGVKD. The J segment lost 6 bases and the V segment lost 5 bases, leaving 4 bases of the junction unmatched. The CDR3 has 13 amino acids. The DNA for the CDR3 is TGTGCCATCAGTCCGGGGGGGAGTGATACGCAGTATTTT. Its translation: CAISPGGSDTQYF.

The sample holds many counts of this clonotype. The chain uses TRBV27 and TRBJ1-5, with 11 bases matching TRBD1. Germline trimming cut 6 bases from V and 6 bases from J; bases unmatched to any gene: 10. Germline V gene sequence: CDR1 MNHEY, CDR2 SMNVEV (reference sequence). This CDR3 comprises 16 residues. The CDR3 DNA reads as TGTGCCAGCAGCAGACGGACAGGGGGCGCGGGTCAGCCCCAGCATTTT. It encodes CASSRRTGGAGQPQHF.

This clonotype came up a few times. The chain carries TRBV7-2 and TRBJ2-5, with TRBD2 matching 13 bases. This CDR3 comprises 15 residues. V dropped 5 bases and J dropped 5; count of bases not matched to a gene: 5. The germline gives CDR1 SGHTA, CDR2 FQGNSA. The CDR3 protein is CASSPQLAGGETQYF. The CDR3 DNA follows: TGTGCCAGCAGCCCCCAACTAGCGGGAGGGGAGACCCAGTACTTC.

This clonotype has a handful of counts. The CDR3 DNA reads TGTGCCAGCAGCCGACACCCCCAAGAGACCCAGTACTTC. Translated: CASSRHPQETQYF. V is TRBV7-6 and J is TRBJ2-5; no reliable D call. The CDR3 extends over 13 amino acids. Trimming shortened V by 5 bases and J by 1 base, and 8 bases separated the two germline ends. Germline lookup yields CDR1 SGHVS and CDR2 FNYEAQ.

Comment on this clonotype: The junction departs from germline at one end; a sequencing error may be responsible. This chain joins TRBV7-9 and TRBJ1-3; TRBD1 might be the D (6 bases). The V gene's germline CDR1 is SEHNR and CDR2 FQNEAQ (reference sequence). The CDR3 loop spans 16 amino acids. This CDR3 is CASSYDRSYSENTIYF. CDR3 sequence (DNA): TGTGCCAGCAGCTACGACAGGAGCTACTCTGAAAACACCATATATTTT.

This clonotype was seen a handful of times. The chain carries TRBV19 and TRBJ1-5; TRBD1 might be the D (6 bases). V lost 7 bases and J 4 bases, leaving 8 bases between the germline ends. The CDR3 has 12 residues. From germline, CDR1 is LNHDA and CDR2 SQIVND (reference sequence). CDR3 residues: CASTRGNQPQHF. Here the CDR3 DNA reads TGTGCCAGTACCAGGGGAAATCAGCCCCAGCATTTT.

This clonotype was found many times. The rearrangement uses TRBV7-3 and TRBJ1-5, with no clear D. V shed 1 base and J shed 3 bases, with 4 bases lying between them. Germline V CDR1 and CDR2: SGHTA, FQGTGA. This CDR3 region has 13 residues. The DNA of the CDR3 is TGTGCCAGCAGCTTAAACGCCAATCAGCCCCAGCATTTT. The encoded protein is CASSLNANQPQHF. Looking up the rest from reference TRBV7-3 and TRBJ1-5 gives the full variable domain: GAGVSQTPSNKVTEKGKYVELRCDPISGHTALYWYRQSLGQGPEFLIYFQGTGAADDSGLPNDRFFAVRPEGSVSTLKIQRTERGDSAVYLCASSLNANQPQHFGDGTRLSIL.

This clonotype was seen a few times. This rearrangement joins TRBV7-9 to TRBJ2-3; 7 bases map to TRBD2. V lost 7 bases to trimming and J lost 6 bases; unmatched junction nucleotides: 4. Germline V gene data show CDR1 as SEHNR and CDR2 as FQNEAQ (reference sequence). The CDR3 loop spans 12 amino acids. The CDR3 loop is CASTGGGDTQYF. The DNA of the CDR3 is TGTGCCAGCACGGGGGGTGGCGATACGCAGTATTTT.

V and J are TRBV12-3 or TRBV12-4 and TRBJ2-5, with a tentative D call TRBD2 (5 bases). V lost 6 bases, J lost 10 bases, and 18 bases lay in between. This CDR3 has 13 amino acids. DNA of the CDR3: TGTGCCAGCAGCCCTACCCCCCTTGGGAGCCAGTACTTC. Its translation: CASSPTPLGSQYF.

This clonotype was observed a handful of times. The V gene is TRBV29-1, the J gene TRBJ2-7; 7 bases map to TRBD2. V shed 8 bases and J 2 bases; nucleotides not matched to a gene: 12. Germline V CDR1 and CDR2: SQVTM, ANQGSEA. This CDR3 spans 14 amino acids. In DNA form, the CDR3 reads TGCAGCTTTGTAGGCGAGCGGGGCCCCTACGAGCAGTACTTC. It translates to CSFVGERGPYEQYF.

The chain is built from TRBV27 and TRBJ2-5; 11 bases are a match to TRBD1. V shed 5 bases and J 6 bases; nucleotides not matched to a gene: 2. The germline CDR1 and CDR2 sequences are MNHEY and SMNVEV (reference sequence). The CDR3 totals 13 residues. The CDR3 DNA reads as TGTGCCAGCAGTGGGACAGGGGGACAGACCCAGTACTTC. Translated, it gives CASSGTGGQTQYF.

This clonotype was detected many times. The rearrangement uses TRBV24-1 and TRBJ1-5, with D tentatively TRBD1 (5 bases). The CDR3 runs to 15 residues. Germline V CDR1 and CDR2: KGHDR, SFDVKD. Trimming left V 4 bases short and J 1 base short, with 10 bases between. CDR3 bases: TGTGCCACCAGTGACCCGACAGCAAGCAATCAGCCCCAGCATTTT. The encoded protein is CATSDPTASNQPQHF.

This clonotype was counted only a few times. The chain carries TRBV18 and TRBJ1-5; TRBD1 agrees at 9 bases. CDR3 length equals 14 residues. J was trimmed by 10 bases and V by 3 bases; bases with no gene match: 7. Germline-derived CDR1 and CDR2 are KGHSH and LQKENI. In nucleotides, the CDR3 is TGTGCCAGCTCACCTTTGGGACAGGGTTTACCCCAGCATTTT. Amino acid sequence: CASSPLGQGLPQHF.

This clonotype was counted a few times. The chain uses TRBV20-1 and TRBJ2-7, with 12 nucleotides matching TRBD2. Germline V gene sequence: CDR1 DFQATT, CDR2 SNEGSKA (reference sequence). This CDR3 is built from 15 residues. V shed 2 bases and J 1 base; nucleotides not matched to a gene: 3. The CDR3 sequence is CSARKLAGGSYEQYF. The DNA of the CDR3 is TGCAGTGCTAGAAAACTAGCGGGAGGTTCCTACGAGCAGTACTTC.

The chain joins TRBV29-1 to TRBJ2-3; no clear D. V was shortened by 6 bases and J by 14 bases, with 24 bases between the two germline ends. The CDR3 contains 13 residues. Germline values: CDR1 SQVTM, CDR2 ANQGSEA. Here the CDR3 reads CSVASEALGPRYF. The CDR3 nucleotides read TGCAGCGTCGCGTCAGAAGCCCTCGGCCCTCGGTATTTT.

The chain carries TRBV11-2 and TRBJ2-3; D not certain. Trimming removed 0 bases from V and 10 bases from J, with 8 bases in between. CDR1 and CDR2 from the germline V gene are SGHAT and FQNNGV. CDR3 size: 12 residues. The DNA for the CDR3 is TGTGCCAGCAGCTTAGATTTTAACGCGCAGTATTTT. As protein: CASSLDFNAQYF.